This TCR beta chain stems from a study of control samples from healthy donors and cancer patients. Clones were sequenced by immunoSEQ multiplex PCR, and TCRdb holds only the in-frame ones, with some missing. Of 140,000 to 150,000 clones listed, 91% are singletons. The CDR3 covers 15 residues. The germline CDR1 and CDR2 sequences are LNHNV and YYDKDF (reference sequence). V lost 0 bases and J lost 0, with 9 bases in between. This chain connects TRBV15 to TRBJ2-7; D unresolved. This clonotype was obtained from a man in his thirties or forties in good health. Sequenced input: blood. CDR3 nucleotide sequence: TGTGCCACCAGCAGAGACCCCGTAGCCTCCTACGAGCAGTACTTC. Translation: CATSRDPVASYEQYF.